The next 9 T cell receptor beta chains were all read from a single sample in a study of blood T cell repertoires in COVID-19 (dated by TCRdb to about 2020). The method was the immunoSEQ multiplex PCR assay. The source is immuneACCESS, and TCRdb retained only in-frame sequences with V and J called. Part of the clones is not carried over; for the studies checked, unresolved V genes explain less than half of this, and the remainder is unexplained. The sample has 300,000 or so clones on record, around 86% of them singletons. The ten largest clones add up to 1% of the sample. Specimen: peripheral blood. The receptor set was obtained from a man in his forties or fifties with active or convalescent COVID-19.

CDR3 residues: CASHRCCTSGNTIYF. The CDR3 DNA follows: TGTGCCAGCCATCGGTGCTGCACCTCTGGAAACACCATATATTTT. The V and J genes are TRBV27 and TRBJ1-3; no clear D. There are 15 residues in the CDR3. Germline CDR1 MNHEY, CDR2 SMNVEV (reference sequence). The germline V and J ends were trimmed by 8 bases and 0 bases, with 14 bases remaining between them.

The V call is TRBV19, the J call TRBJ2-3; 8 nucleotides line up with TRBD2. This CDR3 is built from 15 residues. The trim removed 1 base at V and 0 bases at J, leaving 0 bases unmatched. In germline, CDR1 is LNHDA, CDR2 SQIVND (reference sequence). The CDR3 region is CASSIGGRSTDTQYF. The CDR3 DNA reads TGTGCCAGTAGTATAGGCGGGAGGAGCACAGATACGCAGTATTTT. Filled out from reference TRBV19 and TRBJ2-3, the complete variable domain reads DGGITQSPKYLFRKEGQNVTLSCEQNLNHDAMYWYRQDPGQGLRLIYYSQIVNDFQKGDIAEGYSVSREKKESFPLTVTSAQKNPTAFYLCASSIGGRSTDTQYFGPGTRLTVL.

The chain links TRBV7-9 to TRBJ1-6, with D unresolved. The germline gives CDR1 SEHNR, CDR2 FQNEAQ (reference sequence). The CDR3 is 13 amino acids. Trimming shortened V by 5 bases and J by 6 bases, and 8 bases separated the two germline ends. CDR3 nucleotides: TGTGCCAGCAGCCAGTATGTTAATTCACCCCTCCACTTT. Its protein product is CASSQYVNSPLHF.

The chain recombines TRBV4-2 with TRBJ2-7; 11 nucleotides agree with TRBD1. The CDR3 is 18 residues long. Germline V gene data show CDR1 as LGHNA and CDR2 as YNFKEQ. V lost 2 bases to trimming and J lost 3 bases; unmatched junction nucleotides: 12. CDR3 protein: CASSQQEGQGGDYYEQYF. For the CDR3, the DNA is TGTGCCAGCAGCCAACAAGAGGGACAGGGGGGAGACTACTACGAGCAGTACTTC.

The chain combines TRBV4-3 with TRBJ2-3; TRBD2 matches at 9 bases. The V gene end was trimmed by 4 bases and the J gene end by 1 base; junction bases not matched to a gene: 6. The CDR3 runs 16 residues. Germline CDR1 and CDR2: LGHNA and YSLEER. CDR3 protein: CASSLRGTSRTDTQYF. The CDR3 region has the DNA TGCGCCAGCAGCCTCAGGGGGACTAGCCGCACAGATACGCAGTATTTT.

The rearrangement uses TRBV2 and TRBJ1-1; D remains unclear. Germline V gene data show CDR1 as SNHLY and CDR2 as FYNNEI. This CDR3 region has 13 residues. The ends were cut back, 8 bases at V and 0 bases at J, with 10 bases in the middle. As DNA, the CDR3 is TGTGCCAGCGCGAGGGCTATGAACACTGAAGCTTTCTTT. Translated: CASARAMNTEAFF.

This chain uses TRBV4-2 with TRBJ2-7, with 7 bases that match TRBD2. CDR3 length equals 16 residues. The V and J ends lost 0 bases and 2 bases, in that order; junction bases with no gene match: 7. Germline assignment: CDR1 LGHNA and CDR2 YNFKEQ. CDR3 sequence (DNA): TGTGCCAGCAGCCAAGATTTGGGGACTATGACCTACGAGCAGTACTTC. It yields the protein CASSQDLGTMTYEQYF.

There are many counts of this clone. The genes are TRBV27 and TRBJ2-5, with TRBD2 identical over 7 bases. J was trimmed by 11 bases and V by 2 bases; bases with no gene match: 8. This CDR3 is built from 13 residues. Germline V CDR1 and CDR2: MNHEY, SMNVEV (reference sequence). This CDR3 reads CASSLGAGLLQYF. In DNA form, the CDR3 reads TGTGCCAGCAGTTTAGGTGCGGGACTATTGCAGTACTTC.

The V gene is TRBV28, the J gene TRBJ1-2; D remains ambiguous. This CDR3 comprises 15 residues. Germline V gene sequence: CDR1 MDHEN, CDR2 SYDVKM. V lost 5 bases and J lost 7, with 20 bases in between. The CDR3 bases are TGTGCCAGCAGTCCGACGGATGTAACCTCGGGTGGCTACACCTTC. Residues: CASSPTDVTSGGYTF.